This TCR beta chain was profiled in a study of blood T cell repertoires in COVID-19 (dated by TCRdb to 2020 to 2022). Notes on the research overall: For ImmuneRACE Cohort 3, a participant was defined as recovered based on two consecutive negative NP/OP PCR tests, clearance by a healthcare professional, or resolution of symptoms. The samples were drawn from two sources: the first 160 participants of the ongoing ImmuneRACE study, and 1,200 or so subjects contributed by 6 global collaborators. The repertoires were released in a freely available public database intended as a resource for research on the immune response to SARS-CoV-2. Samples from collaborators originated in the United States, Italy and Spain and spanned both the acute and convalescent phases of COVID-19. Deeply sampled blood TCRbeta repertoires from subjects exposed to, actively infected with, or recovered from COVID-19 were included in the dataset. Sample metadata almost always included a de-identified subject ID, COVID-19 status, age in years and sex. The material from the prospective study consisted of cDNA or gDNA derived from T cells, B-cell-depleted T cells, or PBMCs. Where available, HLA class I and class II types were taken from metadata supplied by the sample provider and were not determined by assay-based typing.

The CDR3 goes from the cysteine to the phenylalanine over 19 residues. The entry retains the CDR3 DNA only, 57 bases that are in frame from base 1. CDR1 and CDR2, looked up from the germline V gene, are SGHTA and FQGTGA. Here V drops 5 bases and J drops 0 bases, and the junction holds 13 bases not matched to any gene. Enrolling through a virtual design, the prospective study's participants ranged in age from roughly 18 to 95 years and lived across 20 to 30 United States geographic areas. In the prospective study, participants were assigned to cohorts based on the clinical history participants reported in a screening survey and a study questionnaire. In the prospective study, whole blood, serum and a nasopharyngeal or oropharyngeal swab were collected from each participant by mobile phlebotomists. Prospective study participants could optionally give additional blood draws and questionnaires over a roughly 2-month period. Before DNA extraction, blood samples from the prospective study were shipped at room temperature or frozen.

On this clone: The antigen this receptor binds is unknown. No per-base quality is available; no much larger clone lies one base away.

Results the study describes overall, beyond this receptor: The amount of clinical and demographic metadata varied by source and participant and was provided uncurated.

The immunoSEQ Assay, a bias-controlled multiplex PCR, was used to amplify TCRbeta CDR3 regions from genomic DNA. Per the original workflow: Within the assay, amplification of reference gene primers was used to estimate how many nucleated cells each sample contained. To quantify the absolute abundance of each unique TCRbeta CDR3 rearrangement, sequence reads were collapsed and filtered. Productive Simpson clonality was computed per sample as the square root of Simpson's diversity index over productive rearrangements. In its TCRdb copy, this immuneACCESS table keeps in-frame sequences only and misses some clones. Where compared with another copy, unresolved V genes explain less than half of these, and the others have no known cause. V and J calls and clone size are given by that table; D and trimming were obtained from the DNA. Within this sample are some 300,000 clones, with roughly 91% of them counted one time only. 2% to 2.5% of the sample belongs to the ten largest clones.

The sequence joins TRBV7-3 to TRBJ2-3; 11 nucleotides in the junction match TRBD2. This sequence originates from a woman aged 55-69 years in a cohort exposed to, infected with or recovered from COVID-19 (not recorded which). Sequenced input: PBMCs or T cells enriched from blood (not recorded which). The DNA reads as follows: TGTGCCAGCAGCCCCAGGCCCCGTAGACTAGCGGGAAGCACAGATACGCAGTATTTT. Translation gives CASSPRPRRLAGSTDTQYF. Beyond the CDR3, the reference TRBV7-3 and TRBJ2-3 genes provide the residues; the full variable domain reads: GAGVSQTPSNKVTEKGKYVELRCDPISGHTALYWYRQSLGQGPEFLIYFQGTGAADDSGLPNDRFFAVRPEGSVSTLKIQRTERGDSAVYLCASSPRPRRLAGSTDTQYFGPGTRLTVL.